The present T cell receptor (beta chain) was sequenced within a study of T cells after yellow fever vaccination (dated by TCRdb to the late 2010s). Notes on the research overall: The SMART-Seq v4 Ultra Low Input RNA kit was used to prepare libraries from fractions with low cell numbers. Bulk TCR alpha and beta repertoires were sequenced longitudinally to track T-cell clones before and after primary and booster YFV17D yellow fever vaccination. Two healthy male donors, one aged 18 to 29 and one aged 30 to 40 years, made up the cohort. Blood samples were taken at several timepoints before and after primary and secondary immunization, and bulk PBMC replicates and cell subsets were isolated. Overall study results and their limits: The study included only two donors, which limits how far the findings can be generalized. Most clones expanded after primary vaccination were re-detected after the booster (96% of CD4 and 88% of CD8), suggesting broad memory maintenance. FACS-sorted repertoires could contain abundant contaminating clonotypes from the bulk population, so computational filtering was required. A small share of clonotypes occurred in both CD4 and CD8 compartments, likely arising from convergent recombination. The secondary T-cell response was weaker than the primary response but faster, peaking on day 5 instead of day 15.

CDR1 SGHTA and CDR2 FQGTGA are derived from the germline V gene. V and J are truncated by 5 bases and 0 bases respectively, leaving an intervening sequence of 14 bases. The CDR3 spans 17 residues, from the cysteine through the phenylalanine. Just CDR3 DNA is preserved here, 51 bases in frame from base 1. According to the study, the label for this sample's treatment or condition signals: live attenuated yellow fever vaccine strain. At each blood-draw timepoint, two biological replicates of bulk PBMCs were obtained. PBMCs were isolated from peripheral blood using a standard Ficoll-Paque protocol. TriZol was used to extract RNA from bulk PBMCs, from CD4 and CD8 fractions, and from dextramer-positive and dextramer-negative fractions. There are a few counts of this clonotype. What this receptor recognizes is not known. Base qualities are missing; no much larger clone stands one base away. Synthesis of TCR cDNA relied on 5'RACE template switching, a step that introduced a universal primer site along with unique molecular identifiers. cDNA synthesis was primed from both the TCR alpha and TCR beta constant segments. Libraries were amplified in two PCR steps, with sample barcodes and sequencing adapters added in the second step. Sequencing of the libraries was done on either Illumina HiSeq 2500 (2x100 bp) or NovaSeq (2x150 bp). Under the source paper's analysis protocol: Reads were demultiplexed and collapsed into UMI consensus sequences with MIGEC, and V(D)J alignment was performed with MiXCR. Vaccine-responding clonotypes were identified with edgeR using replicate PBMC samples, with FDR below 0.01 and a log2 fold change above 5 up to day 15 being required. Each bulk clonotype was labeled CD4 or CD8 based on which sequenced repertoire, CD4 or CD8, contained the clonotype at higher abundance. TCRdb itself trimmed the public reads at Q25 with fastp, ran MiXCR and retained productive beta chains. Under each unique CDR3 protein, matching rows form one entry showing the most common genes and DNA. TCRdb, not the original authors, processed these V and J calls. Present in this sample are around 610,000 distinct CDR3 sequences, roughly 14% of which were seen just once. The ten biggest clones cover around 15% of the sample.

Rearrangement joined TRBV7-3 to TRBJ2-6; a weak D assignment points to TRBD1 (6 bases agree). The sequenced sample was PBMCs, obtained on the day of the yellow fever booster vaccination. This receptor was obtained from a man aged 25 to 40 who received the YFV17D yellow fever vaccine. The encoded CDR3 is CASSPDSSSSGANVLTF. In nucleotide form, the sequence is TGTGCCAGCAGCCCGGACAGTTCGAGCTCTGGGGCCAACGTCCTGACTTTC.